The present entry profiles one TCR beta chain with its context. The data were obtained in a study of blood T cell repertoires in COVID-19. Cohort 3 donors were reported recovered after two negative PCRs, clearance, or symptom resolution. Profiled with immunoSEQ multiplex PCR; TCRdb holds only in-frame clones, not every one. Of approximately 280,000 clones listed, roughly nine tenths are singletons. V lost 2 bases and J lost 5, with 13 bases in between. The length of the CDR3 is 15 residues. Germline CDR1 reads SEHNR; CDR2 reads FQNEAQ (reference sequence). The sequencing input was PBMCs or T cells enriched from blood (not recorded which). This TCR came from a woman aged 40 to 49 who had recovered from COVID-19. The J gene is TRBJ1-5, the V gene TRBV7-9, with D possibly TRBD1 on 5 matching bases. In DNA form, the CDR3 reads TGTGCCAGCAGCTTATCGGGAGGGGAGGATCAGCCCCAGCATTTT. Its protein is CASSLSGGEDQPQHF.